This entry lists 2 T cell receptor beta chains sequenced from one sample in a study of shared clonotypes between healthy human individuals. Method: immunoSEQ multiplex PCR; TCRdb's copy keeps in-frame clones and lacks some. Of some 2,400,000 clones in the sample, 90% to 96% were seen once. The sequenced sample consisted of naive CD4+ T cells sorted from blood. This sample's subset: CD45RA+ positively selected. The source is a man younger than 30 in good health.

This clone came up once. The rearrangement joins TRBV5-4 to TRBJ2-7; 7 bases match TRBD2. Unmatched junction bases numbered 4, after V lost 2 bases and J lost 5 bases. The germline CDR1 and CDR2 sequences are SGHNT and YYREEE (reference sequence). CDR3 length: 13 residues. CDR3 DNA: TGTGCCAGCAGCTTTCCGGGGAGGGACGAGCAGTACTTC. Its protein is CASSFPGRDEQYF.

This rearrangement joins TRBV2 to TRBJ2-3; tentative D call: TRBD2 (6 bases). The V gene's germline CDR1 is SNHLY and CDR2 FYNNEI. V shed 5 bases and J shed 0 bases, with 12 bases lying between them. The CDR3 spans 15 residues. The DNA for the CDR3 is TGTGCCAGCAGTTTCGGGAGATGGAGCACAGATACGCAGTATTTT. This translates into CASSFGRWSTDTQYF.